These T cell receptor beta chains were read from a single sample in a study of cytomegalovirus exposure and HLA in healthy donors. Some clones are missing from TCRdb's copy, which holds only in-frame ones; the method was immunoSEQ multiplex PCR. The table lists roughly 180,000 clones, roughly 80% of them singletons, with approximately 0.8% in the top ten. Sequencing was performed on PBMCs. These receptors all stem from a woman aged 18 to 35 in good health and CMV-seronegative. CDR3s include the opening cysteine and the closing phenylalanine or tryptophan. D genes are given only for firm matches. Only part of the rows carry a size: once, few, many, or a class if the clone is expanded.

size: -; length: 17; D: TRBD2; J: TRBJ2-7; V: TRBV5-1; CDR3: CASSLLRGMAGADEQYF; DNA: TGCGCCAGCAGCTTGTTAAGAGGTATGGCGGGAGCTGACGAGCAGTACTTC
size: -; length: 16; D: -; J: TRBJ1-5; V: TRBV19; CDR3: CASSIGSGKVNQPQHF; DNA: TGTGCCAGTAGTATAGGGTCAGGGAAAGTCAATCAGCCCCAGCATTTT
size: -; length: 16; D: TRBD2; J: TRBJ2-3; V: TRBV27; CDR3: CASSWGLAGVGDTQYF; DNA: TGTGCCAGCAGTTGGGGACTAGCGGGAGTTGGAGATACGCAGTATTTT
size: -; length: 13; D: -; J: TRBJ1-3; V: TRBV7-9; CDR3: CSSRQSVGNTIYF; DNA: TGTTCCAGCAGACAATCTGTAGGAAACACCATATATTTT
size: -; length: 13; D: -; J: TRBJ1-1; V: TRBV29-1; CDR3: CSVYRDMNTEAFF; DNA: TGCAGCGTTTACAGGGATATGAACACTGAAGCTTTCTTT
size: -; length: 16; D: TRBD1; J: TRBJ1-2; V: TRBV6-7; CDR3: CASSPPVAGGKYGYTF; DNA: TGTGCCAGCAGCCCCCCGGTGGCAGGGGGCAAATATGGCTACACCTTC
size: -; length: 17; D: TRBD2; J: TRBJ2-2; V: TRBV28; CDR3: CASSLHRLAGDPGELFF; DNA: TGTGCCAGCAGCCTCCACCGGCTAGCGGGAGACCCCGGGGAGCTGTTTTTT
size: few; length: 15; D: -; J: TRBJ2-1; V: TRBV6-5; CDR3: CASAPVRGTANEQFF; DNA: TGTGCCAGCGCCCCGGTCCGCGGGACGGCCAATGAGCAGTTCTTC
size: -; length: 16; D: -; J: TRBJ1-1; V: TRBV5-1; CDR3: CASSLQGGALNTEAFF; DNA: TGCGCCAGCAGCTTACAAGGGGGAGCCTTGAACACTGAAGCTTTCTTT
size: -; length: 18; D: TRBD2; J: TRBJ2-7; V: TRBV2; CDR3: CASSALRSGLAEVYEQYF; DNA: TGTGCCAGCAGTGCTCTACGAAGCGGACTAGCGGAAGTATACGAGCAGTACTTC
size: -; length: 14; D: -; J: TRBJ2-1; V: TRBV5-1; CDR3: CASSLVSGRNEQFF; DNA: TGCGCCAGCAGCTTGGTGTCTGGCAGGAATGAGCAGTTCTTC
size: -; length: 18; D: -; J: TRBJ2-5; V: TRBV21-1; CDR3: CASSTLPGTGWARETQYF; DNA: TGTGCCAGCAGCACCCTACCCGGGACAGGGTGGGCTCGAGAGACCCAGTACTTC
size: -; length: 16; D: TRBD2; J: TRBJ2-3; V: TRBV7-2; CDR3: CASSPRVAGRTDTQYF; DNA: TGTGCCAGCAGCCCCCGGGTAGCGGGACGCACAGATACGCAGTATTTT
size: -; length: 12; D: TRBD1; J: TRBJ2-1; V: TRBV5-1; CDR3: CASSTRGFGQFF; DNA: TGCGCCAGCAGCACCAGGGGGTTTGGGCAGTTCTTC
size: -; length: 16; D: -; J: TRBJ2-5; V: TRBV28; CDR3: CASSFRTQKTAETQYF; DNA: TGTGCCAGCAGTTTCCGCACACAAAAAACAGCAGAGACCCAGTACTTC
size: -; length: 12; D: -; J: TRBJ2-7; V: TRBV7-6; CDR3: CASSLELHEQYF; DNA: TGTGCCAGCAGCTTAGAACTTCACGAGCAGTACTTC
size: -; length: 13; D: TRBD1; J: TRBJ1-2; V: TRBV28; CDR3: CASSTGTDYGYTF; DNA: TGTGCCAGCAGTACCGGGACAGACTATGGCTACACCTTC
size: once; length: 16; D: -; J: TRBJ1-5; V: TRBV28; CDR3: CASSLGGQGGGQPQHF; DNA: TGTGCCAGCAGTTTAGGGGGACAAGGAGGAGGCCAGCCCCAGCATTTT
size: few; length: 13; D: -; J: TRBJ2-1; V: TRBV6-5; CDR3: CASSEEVHNEQFF; DNA: TGTGCCAGCAGTGAAGAGGTGCACAATGAGCAGTTCTTC
size: -; length: 14; D: TRBD1; J: TRBJ2-5; V: TRBV2; CDR3: CASKPQGATETQYF; DNA: TGTGCCAGCAAGCCGCAGGGGGCGACGGAGACCCAGTACTTC
size: -; length: 14; D: TRBD1; J: TRBJ2-2; V: TRBV2; CDR3: CASRDRVSTGELFF; DNA: TGTGCCAGCAGGGACAGGGTGTCGACCGGGGAGCTGTTTTTT
size: -; length: 14; D: -; J: TRBJ1-1; V: TRBV11-2; CDR3: CASSLVGGSTEAFF; DNA: TGTGCCAGCAGCTTGGTGGGAGGAAGCACTGAAGCTTTCTTT
size: few; length: 13; D: -; J: TRBJ1-1; V: TRBV11-2; CDR3: CASSRQKNTEAFF; DNA: TGTGCCAGCAGCCGTCAGAAAAACACTGAAGCTTTCTTT
size: few; length: 14; D: TRBD2; J: TRBJ2-7; V: TRBV7-9; CDR3: CSSSLGREGLEQYF; DNA: TGTTCCAGCAGCTTAGGGCGGGAGGGCCTCGAGCAGTACTTC
size: few; length: 16; D: TRBD1; J: TRBJ1-1; V: TRBV9; CDR3: CASSADRVGMNTEAFF; DNA: TGTGCCAGCAGCGCAGACAGGGTAGGGATGAACACTGAAGCTTTCTTT
size: -; length: 15; D: TRBD2; J: TRBJ2-7; V: TRBV4-1; CDR3: CASSPLAGGSNEQYF; DNA: TGCGCCAGCAGCCCACTAGCGGGAGGGTCGAACGAGCAGTACTTC